This T cell receptor (beta chain) emerged from a study of spatial heterogeneity in lung cancer. Findings of the study overall: The appearance of ubiquitous expanded tumor TCRs in blood was greater at resection than follow-up.

As for time point: sample taken at primary tumor resection. TCRs were sequenced from unsorted whole RNA of tumor, nontumor lung or PBMC. This CDR3 is 15 amino acids long. V lost 0 bases and J lost 2, with 11 bases in between. The germline gives CDR1 DFQATT, CDR2 SNEGSKA (reference sequence). About this clonotype: Its antigen is undetermined.

TCRdb re-analysed the 5' RACE reads in MiXCR, keeping a single row per CDR3 protein. Here the sample spans about 45,000 distinct CDR3 sequences, roughly 13% being singletons. The receptor's source is a male donor with early-stage non-small cell lung cancer. This chain links TRBV20-1 with TRBJ2-4, with TRBD1 as a possible D gene (5 bases). The source was PBMCs, collected at surgery. The CDR3 nucleotides are TGCAGTGCTAGAGACCGGACAAAGTCCAAAAACATTCAGTACTTC. Translated: CSARDRTKSKNIQYF.